This TCR beta chain was retrieved from a study of long-term antiretroviral therapy in people with HIV. V was cut by 10 bases and J by 1 base, with 10 bases left in between. Looked up from germline, CDR1 is ENHRY and CDR2 is SYGVKD. This CDR3 is 12 amino acids long. This clone showed up just a few times. They ran version v3.0 of the immunoSEQ assay at survey level. Sequenced by immunoSEQ multiplex PCR; TCRdb stores in-frame clones only, minus some. The table lists 32,000 or so clones, approximately 85% of them singletons. The genes are TRBV10-3 and TRBJ1-2; no clear D. This clonotype originated in a man aged 18 to 29 with HIV. Sequenced here: unsorted PBMCs, sampled about 3.4 years after starting antiretroviral therapy. Here the CDR3 reads CATGPGNYGYTF. The DNA of the CDR3 is TGTGCCACCGGGCCCGGTAACTATGGCTACACCTTC.